The 22 T cell receptor beta chains presented below share a single source sample, sequenced in a study of blood T cells in healthy people across ages. Combining a sample-barcoded 5' primer with a J-beta primer mix, a second PCR ran for about 6 to 11 cycles. TCRdb re-called the 5' RACE reads with MiXCR, one entry per CDR3 protein. The table shows fewer than 2,000,000 distinct CDR3 sequences, with roughly 30% occurring only once. Sequenced input: blood. The receptors were gathered from a young woman in good health.

The gene calls are TRBV5-1 and TRBJ2-2; TRBD2 is a possible D gene (5 bases). Trimming stripped 0 bases from V and 2 bases from J, with 11 bases between. Germline V gene data show CDR1 as SGHRS and CDR2 as YFSETQ. The CDR3 sequence is 16 residues long. CDR3 coding DNA: TGCGCCAGCAGCTTGGGTTACAGACTAAACACCGGGGAGCTGTTTTTT. Residues: CASSLGYRLNTGELFF.

This clonotype was recorded a few times. This chain uses TRBV27 with TRBJ2-1; D uncertain. Trimming took off 7 bases at V and 0 bases at J, with 7 bases between the two ends. Germline V lookup: CDR1 MNHEY, CDR2 SMNVEV (reference sequence). The CDR3 runs 13 residues. The CDR3 loop reads CASKGSSYNEQFF. In DNA form, the CDR3 reads TGTGCCAGCAAAGGTAGCTCCTACAATGAGCAGTTCTTC.

The chain joins TRBV19 to TRBJ2-1; TRBD2 agrees at 7 bases. The CDR3 is 15 residues long. J lost 4 bases, V lost 6 bases, and 9 bases had no gene match. CDR1 is LNHDA and CDR2 is SQIVND in the germline V gene (reference sequence). The DNA of the CDR3 is TGTGCCAGTAGGGCGGGGGAGGGTACGTACAATGAGCAGTTCTTC. Amino acid sequence: CASRAGEGTYNEQFF.

The V call is TRBV3-1, the J call TRBJ2-3; 7 positions match TRBD1. The CDR3 runs to 15 residues. The trim removed 0 bases at V and 4 bases at J, leaving 4 bases unmatched. Germline V lookup: CDR1 LGHDT, CDR2 YNNKEL (reference sequence). CDR3 protein: CASSQDAGGPDTQYF. The CDR3 DNA reads as TGTGCCAGCAGCCAAGACGCAGGGGGACCAGATACGCAGTATTTT.

The genes are TRBV30 and TRBJ1-2; TRBD1 aligns across 7 bases. The V segment lost 3 bases and the J segment 5 bases; nucleotides outside the gene matches: 9. Germline values: CDR1 GTSNPN, CDR2 SVGIG (reference sequence). This CDR3 comprises 14 residues. The CDR3 sequence is CAWRRQGGGYGYTF. The CDR3 DNA sequence: TGTGCCTGGAGGAGACAGGGAGGAGGATATGGCTACACCTTC.

The chain recombines TRBV18 with TRBJ2-5, with D possibly being TRBD1 (5 bases). TRBJ2-7 matches the DNA end more closely, so the J call is doubtful. From germline, CDR1 is KGHSH and CDR2 LQKENI. The CDR3 contains 14 residues. CDR3 region: CASSPPGRAHEQYF. The CDR3 nucleotides are TGTGCCAGCTCACCACCGGGCAGGGCTCACGAGCAGTACTTC.

This chain joins TRBV10-2 and TRBJ2-5; no reliable D call. Germline CDR1 WSHSY, CDR2 SAAADI. Deletions cut 7 bases from V and 7 bases from J, with 16 bases between. This CDR3 has 13 amino acids. CDR3 DNA sequence: TGCGCCAGCAAGATACTTCGAGATGGGACCCAGTACTTC. Translation: CASKILRDGTQYF.

The V call is TRBV11-2, the J call TRBJ1-2; no definite D call. V dropped 7 bases and J dropped 1 base, with 22 bases sitting between them. This CDR3 contains 17 residues. In germline, CDR1 is SGHAT, CDR2 FQNNGV. CDR3 residues: CASIPRQRGLGNYGYTF. The CDR3 coding sequence is TGTGCCAGCATTCCTAGGCAGCGAGGCCTTGGTAACTATGGCTACACCTTC.

The chain carries TRBV15 and TRBJ2-5; D not resolved. This CDR3 spans 16 amino acids. The germline CDR1 and CDR2 sequences are LNHNV and YYDKDF (reference sequence). The V end was cut by 1 base, the J end by 4 bases, with 16 bases between. The CDR3 protein is CATSRGLATLVETQYF. The DNA for the CDR3 is TGTGCCACCAGCAGAGGGTTGGCGACCCTAGTAGAGACCCAGTACTTC. Together with reference TRBV15 and TRBJ2-5, the CDR3 gives the full variable domain: DAMVIQNPRYQVTQFGKPVTLSCSQTLNHNVMYWYQQKSSQAPKLLFHYYDKDFNNEADTPDNFQSRRPNTSFCFLDIRSPGLGDTAMYLCATSRGLATLVETQYFGPGTRLLVL.

The rearrangement uses TRBV3-1 and TRBJ2-5; 11 bases agree with TRBD2. The CDR3 spans 14 residues. Germline loops: CDR1 LGHDT, CDR2 YNNKEL (reference sequence). The trim removed 6 bases at V and 11 bases at J, leaving 11 bases unmatched. CDR3 bases: TGTGCCAGCAGTCGACTAGCGGGACCCCCGGAGCAGTACTTC. This codes for CASSRLAGPPEQYF.

The chain couples TRBV12-3 or TRBV12-4 to TRBJ1-1; D ambiguous. The CDR3 runs to 11 residues. V lost 6 bases and J lost 6, with 8 bases in between. Here the CDR3 DNA reads TGTGCCAGCAGGACTAGTCCTGAAGCTTTCTTT. Translation gives CASRTSPEAFF.

This clonotype showed up just a few times. This sequence joins TRBV20-1 and TRBJ2-7; D remains ambiguous. Germline values: CDR1 DFQATT, CDR2 SNEGSKA (reference sequence). V was shortened by 0 bases and J by 0 bases, with 12 bases between the two germline ends. The CDR3 spans 15 residues. The CDR3 DNA is TGCAGTGCTAGAGATTGGGAAGGTCGCTCCTACGAGCAGTACTTC. Protein: CSARDWEGRSYEQYF.

This clonotype has just a few counts. V usage is TRBV4-1 and J usage is TRBJ2-7; 9 bases are a match to TRBD2. J was trimmed by 3 bases and V by 0 bases; bases with no gene match: 12. This CDR3 region has 18 residues. Germline CDR1 MGHRA, CDR2 YSYEKL. The CDR3 nucleotides are TGCGCCAGCAGCCAAGATCACCTCGTGTTAGCGGGAGACTACGAGCAGTACTTC. This gives the protein CASSQDHLVLAGDYEQYF.

V and J are TRBV20-1 and TRBJ1-1; D gene unclear. V was clipped by 3 bases and J by 4 bases, with 15 bases between them. The CDR3 length is 14 residues. CDR1 and CDR2 from the germline V gene are DFQATT and SNEGSKA (reference sequence). The CDR3, as DNA: TGCAGTGCTAGTAAAGAACTCGTGCGCACTGAAGCTTTCTTT. It translates to CSASKELVRTEAFF.

This clonotype was seen ten or more times. The DNA of the CDR3 is TGTGCCAGCGGTACTAGTGGCTTCCATACTAGCACAGATACGCAGTATTTT. Translation: CASGTSGFHTSTDTQYF. This chain connects TRBV7-2 to TRBJ2-3; D is possibly TRBD2 (5 bases). The germline V and J ends were trimmed by 8 bases and 0 bases, with 21 bases remaining between them. This CDR3 comprises 17 residues. CDR1 is SGHTA, CDR2 FQGNSA, per germline.

J is TRBJ2-5 and V is TRBV11-2; 7 bases line up with TRBD1. The CDR3 is made up of 14 amino acids. CDR1 and CDR2 from the germline V gene are SGHAT and FQNNGV. Trimming took 5 bases from V and 4 from J; bases not matched to a gene: 7. CDR3 protein: CASSRDRVSETQYF. Written as DNA, the CDR3 is TGTGCCAGCAGCCGCGACAGGGTGTCAGAGACCCAGTACTTC. Supplemented by reference TRBV11-2 and TRBJ2-5, the full variable domain reads EAGVAQSPRYKIIEKRQSVAFWCNPISGHATLYWYQQILGQGPKLLIQFQNNGVVDDSQLPKDRFSAERLKGVDSTLKIQPAKLEDSAVYLCASSRDRVSETQYFGPGTRLLVL.

There are a few counts of this clonotype. The chain employs TRBV6-4 and TRBJ2-2; D unclear. V was shortened by 2 bases and J by 2 bases, with 3 bases between the two germline ends. CDR3 length equals 13 residues. Germline CDR1 MRHNA, CDR2 SNTAGT. The CDR3 bases are TGTGCCAGCAGTGACCTTAACACCGGGGAGCTGTTTTTT. This sequence encodes CASSDLNTGELFF.

J is TRBJ2-1 and V is TRBV7-2; 10 nucleotides agree with TRBD2. Germline-derived CDR1 and CDR2 are SGHTA and FQGNSA. V was clipped by 5 bases and J by 5 bases; unmatched bases: 6. The CDR3 is 15 residues long. CDR3 protein: CASSPGTSENNEQFF. The CDR3 coding sequence is TGTGCCAGCAGCCCCGGGACTAGCGAAAACAATGAGCAGTTCTTC.

This clonotype was seen a few times. V is TRBV14 and J is TRBJ2-1; perhaps TRBD2 as D (5 bases). The V gene lost 7 bases and the J gene lost 1 base, with 11 bases spanning the gap. There are 14 residues in the CDR3. Germline values: CDR1 SGHDN, CDR2 FVKESK. This CDR3 reads CASTRGNSYNEQFF. DNA for the CDR3: TGTGCCAGCACCCGGGGAAATTCCTACAATGAGCAGTTCTTC.

This rearrangement joins TRBV2 to TRBJ2-3; 12 nucleotides match TRBD2. V lost 6 bases, J lost 4 bases, and 5 bases stayed unmatched. The CDR3 consists of 15 residues. From germline, CDR1 is SNHLY and CDR2 FYNNEI. CDR3 sequence: CASSGLAGMSDTQYF. In nucleotides, the CDR3 is TGTGCCAGCAGCGGACTAGCGGGGATGTCAGATACGCAGTATTTT.

The V and J genes are TRBV25-1 and TRBJ2-3; TRBD2 matches at 13 bases. The CDR3 loop spans 16 amino acids. J was trimmed by 4 bases and V by 6 bases; bases with no gene match: 7. Germline V gives CDR1 MGHDK, CDR2 SYGVNS. CDR3 coding DNA: TGTGCCAGCAGCGATACTAGCGGGAGGGTGGCAGATACGCAGTATTTT. Encoded protein: CASSDTSGRVADTQYF.

The table lists this clonotype with a few counts. V and J are TRBV28 and TRBJ2-6; D unresolved. Trimming took off 3 bases at V and 0 bases at J, with 6 bases between the two ends. The CDR3 totals 15 residues. Germline CDR1 is MDHEN and CDR2 is SYDVKM. CDR3 sequence (DNA): TGTGCCAGCAGTTTTGAACACTCTGGGGCCAACGTCCTGACTTTC. The encoded protein is CASSFEHSGANVLTF.